These T cell receptor beta chains were read from a single sample in a study of blood T cell repertoires in COVID-19. Assay: immunoSEQ multiplex PCR; the TCRdb copy retains only in-frame clones and omits some. The sample carries 200,000 to 300,000 clones, around 85% recorded once. Sequenced input: peripheral blood. The receptors shown here come from a woman older than 75 with acute or convalescent COVID-19. Both conserved end residues are part of each CDR3. Fields, in order: V gene, clone size, D gene, J gene, CDR3 DNA, CDR3 protein. The D gene is left open where the match is weak. Clone size is given for some rows only: seen once, a few or many times, or a class if the clone is expanded.

v_gene: TRBV7-6; abundance: -; d_gene: -; j_gene: TRBJ2-7; CDR3nt: TGTGCCAGCAGCCATAGGGGCCATCGCGGGATTGCCTTCTACGAGCAGTACTTC; CDR3aa: CASSHRGHRGIAFYEQYF
v_gene: TRBV6-6; abundance: -; d_gene: -; j_gene: TRBJ1-6; CDR3nt: TGTGCCAGCAGTTACAGAGACACAAATTCACCCCTCCACTTT; CDR3aa: CASSYRDTNSPLHF
v_gene: TRBV7-8; abundance: once; d_gene: -; j_gene: TRBJ2-2; CDR3nt: TGTGCCAGCAGCTTAGCTCCAGGGTTCGGGGAGCTGTTTTTT; CDR3aa: CASSLAPGFGELFF
v_gene: TRBV29-1; abundance: -; d_gene: -; j_gene: TRBJ1-1; CDR3nt: TGCAGCGTTGAAGACACAGGTGAAGCTTTCTTT; CDR3aa: CSVEDTGEAFF
v_gene: TRBV5-1; abundance: -; d_gene: TRBD1; j_gene: TRBJ2-7; CDR3nt: TGCGCCAGCATGGGACAGGGTCGATACGAGCAGTACTTC; CDR3aa: CASMGQGRYEQYF
v_gene: TRBV7-8; abundance: -; d_gene: -; j_gene: TRBJ2-5; CDR3nt: TGTGCCAGCACTTCCCGGGGAGAGACCCAGTACTTC; CDR3aa: CASTSRGETQYF
v_gene: TRBV19; abundance: -; d_gene: -; j_gene: TRBJ1-4; CDR3nt: TGTGCCAGTAAGCGGGGGATAAATGAAAAACTGTTTTTT; CDR3aa: CASKRGINEKLFF
v_gene: TRBV3-1/TRBV3-2; abundance: -; d_gene: TRBD2; j_gene: TRBJ2-5; CDR3nt: TGTGCCAGCAGCCTTGGGACTAGCGGGACCCAGTACTTC; CDR3aa: CASSLGTSGTQYF
v_gene: TRBV24-1; abundance: few; d_gene: -; j_gene: TRBJ1-2; CDR3nt: TGTGCCACCTCATTTCAGGCCTATGGCTACACCTTC; CDR3aa: CATSFQAYGYTF
v_gene: TRBV30; abundance: -; d_gene: -; j_gene: TRBJ2-5; CDR3nt: TGTGCCTGGAGCGGCCTCCGGGGAACCAGGGAGACCCAGTACTTC; CDR3aa: CAWSGLRGTRETQYF
v_gene: TRBV3-1/TRBV3-2; abundance: -; d_gene: -; j_gene: TRBJ2-1; CDR3nt: TGTGCCAGCAGCCAAGATCGGAGTTCTGAGCAGTTCTTC; CDR3aa: CASSQDRSSEQFF
v_gene: TRBV2; abundance: -; d_gene: -; j_gene: TRBJ1-1; CDR3nt: TGTGCCAGCAGTTTTCAGGGGATGGATGGTGAAGCTTTCTTT; CDR3aa: CASSFQGMDGEAFF
v_gene: TRBV7-9; abundance: -; d_gene: -; j_gene: TRBJ2-5; CDR3nt: TGTGCCAGCAGCTTCCCCTGGGACACCCAAGAGACCCAGTACTTC; CDR3aa: CASSFPWDTQETQYF